This T cell receptor (beta chain) comes out of a study of T cell responses to AZD1222 COVID-19 vaccine. For the study at large: Pooling of second doses given at about 4 or about 12 weeks was done. Study-wide results and caveats: Every sample of the repertoires postdated the peak T cell response. Of spike-specific TCRs, nearly half reportedly target regions left unmutated in variants. Females made up more of the donors, who were largely white British, and clonal diversity may have come out too low.

A word on this clone: The target antigen is unknown.

Germline V gene data show CDR1 as MNHEY and CDR2 as SVGEGT. The CDR3 consists of 12 residues. After removal of 5 bases from V and 10 bases from J, the junction contained 2 bases not matched to a gene. Libraries were prepared by immunoSEQ multiplex PCR; TCRdb keeps only in-frame clonotypes and omits some of them. The repertoire has some 130,000 clones, about nine tenths of them found once; the top ten carry roughly 7.2%. This chain joins TRBV6-2 or TRBV6-3 and TRBJ1-6; TRBD1 matches 7 bases. The material was peripheral blood, obtained on day 0 of AZD1222 vaccination. The receptor's source is an adult in good health. The DNA of the CDR3 is TGTGCCAGCAGTGGGGACAGATCACCCCTCCACTTT. This encodes CASSGDRSPLHF.